The 27 T cell receptor beta chains below were found in one sample sequenced in a study of cytomegalovirus exposure and HLA in healthy donors. Some clones are missing from TCRdb's copy, which holds only in-frame ones; the method was immunoSEQ multiplex PCR. The table shows 220,000 or so clones, with around four fifths occurring only once. Sequenced: PBMCs. These receptors were taken from a woman aged 18-30 years in good health and CMV-seronegative.

As regards this clone: Other DNA sequences in the sample encode the same CDR3. This chain joins TRBV20-1 and TRBJ1-2; TRBD1 is a possible D gene (5 bases). Trimming took off 2 bases at V and 4 bases at J, with 5 bases between the two ends. In germline, CDR1 is DFQATT, CDR2 SNEGSKA (reference sequence). The CDR3 is 11 residues long. CDR3 residues: CSARQGYGYTF. For the CDR3, the DNA is TGCAGTGCTAGACAGGGCTATGGCTACACCTTC.

The rearrangement uses TRBV2 and TRBJ1-6, with D perhaps matching TRBD1 (5 bases). Germline CDR1 reads SNHLY; CDR2 reads FYNNEI. V lost 8 bases and J 12 bases, leaving 20 bases between the germline ends. This CDR3 has 14 residues. The chain's CDR3 is CASGWVRGYEPLHF. CDR3 nucleotides: TGTGCCAGCGGTTGGGTGCGGGGCTATGAACCCCTCCACTTT.

V usage is TRBV5-1 and J usage is TRBJ1-1; TRBD1 matches 7 bases. V trimming: 4 bases; J trimming: 0 bases; junction bases outside the gene matches: 9. This CDR3 region has 16 residues. Per the germline V gene, CDR1 is SGHRS and CDR2 is YFSETQ. CDR3 protein: CASSPPTGQLNTEAFF. The CDR3 DNA is TGCGCCAGCAGCCCCCCTACGGGACAGTTGAACACTGAAGCTTTCTTT.

This clone has just a few counts. V usage is TRBV28 and J usage is TRBJ1-4; D is uncertain. Germline-derived CDR1 and CDR2 are MDHEN and SYDVKM. V lost 4 bases, J lost 8 bases, and 11 bases lay in between. This CDR3 has 13 amino acids. DNA for the CDR3: TGTGCCAGCAGTTCCCAGACACGGGAAAAACTGTTTTTT. Its protein product is CASSSQTREKLFF.

The chain is built from TRBV14 and TRBJ2-5, with 7 bases lining up with TRBD1. The trim removed 4 bases at V and 5 bases at J, leaving 16 bases unmatched. CDR3 length: 17 amino acids. Germline V lookup: CDR1 SGHDN, CDR2 FVKESK. CDR3 amino acids: CASSPGYMNRGVETQYF. The CDR3 DNA sequence: TGTGCCAGCAGCCCAGGTTACATGAACAGGGGAGTGGAGACCCAGTACTTC.

The genes are TRBV2 and TRBJ2-7; TRBD2 matches 8 bases. The trim removed 8 bases at V and 0 bases at J, leaving 6 bases unmatched. Germline lookup yields CDR1 SNHLY and CDR2 FYNNEI. CDR3 size: 14 residues. The DNA for the CDR3 is TGTGCCAGCCACCCGGGACTAGTCTCCTACGAGCAGTACTTC. Protein: CASHPGLVSYEQYF.

The chain has TRBV28 and TRBJ2-1, with 9 bases fitting TRBD2. J lost 0 bases, V lost 7 bases, and 10 bases had no gene match. The CDR3 covers 17 residues. Germline CDR1 MDHEN, CDR2 SYDVKM. CDR3 in amino acids: CASKDLAGRSSYNEQFF. The CDR3 nucleotides read TGTGCCAGCAAAGACCTAGCGGGACGTAGCTCCTACAATGAGCAGTTCTTC.

This chain joins TRBV5-1 and TRBJ2-2; either TRBD1 or TRBD2 may fit D (5 bases each). The CDR3 is 17 residues long. CDR1 is SGHRS and CDR2 is YFSETQ in the germline V gene. V lost 0 bases and J 4 bases, leaving 16 bases between the germline ends. The chain's CDR3 is CASSLGRGVMSTGELFF. Written as DNA, the CDR3 is TGCGCCAGCAGCTTGGGTCGAGGGGTAATGAGCACCGGGGAGCTGTTTTTT.

The chain recombines TRBV21-1 with TRBJ2-7; whether TRBD2, the table's D call, matches the DNA was not checked. TRBV21-1 is recorded as a pseudogene. CDR3 size: 17 residues. The CDR3 reads CASSKGPSGRASYEQYF. CDR3 nucleotide sequence: TGTGCCAGCAGCAAAGGTCCTAGCGGGAGGGCCTCCTACGAGCAGTACTTC.

The rearrangement joins TRBV5-1 to TRBJ1-4; D unclear. V gave up 0 bases and J gave up 4 bases, with 10 bases separating them. The CDR3 sequence is 15 residues long. The V gene's germline CDR1 is SGHRS and CDR2 YFSETQ. For the CDR3, the DNA is TGCGCCAGCAGCTTGGACGGCGGAAATAATGAAAAACTGTTTTTT. Its protein product is CASSLDGGNNEKLFF.

V and J are TRBV4-1 and TRBJ1-3, with 7 bases that match TRBD1. V lost 4 bases and J lost 2; bases outside the gene matches: 11. The CDR3 sequence is 17 residues long. Germline values: CDR1 MGHRA, CDR2 YSYEKL. The DNA of the CDR3 is TGCGCCAGCAGCCCGTATAACAGGGGAGAGACTGGAAACACCATATATTTT. This gives the protein CASSPYNRGETGNTIYF.

The rearrangement joins TRBV4-1 to TRBJ2-1; TRBD2 agrees at 10 bases. The V segment lost 0 bases and the J segment 5 bases; nucleotides outside the gene matches: 7. From germline, CDR1 is MGHRA and CDR2 YSYEKL. This CDR3 region has 17 residues. The CDR3 coding sequence is TGCGCCAGCAGCCAAGAGGGGGCTAGCGGGGGAAACAATGAGCAGTTCTTC. Protein product: CASSQEGASGGNNEQFF.

Comments on this clone: The junction shows a germline mismatch at one end, possibly a read error. This sequence joins TRBV28 and TRBJ2-7; D may be TRBD1 or TRBD2 (5 bases each). In germline, CDR1 is MDHEN, CDR2 SYDVKM. This CDR3 spans 12 amino acids. The CDR3: CATRGVAYELYF. The CDR3 region has the DNA TGTGCCACCCGGGGCGTAGCTTACGAGCTGTACTTC.

This chain joins TRBV4-1 and TRBJ2-1, with 9 bases lining up with TRBD2. With 4 bases clipped from V and 6 bases from J, the junction kept 10 bases outside the gene matches. In germline, CDR1 is MGHRA, CDR2 YSYEKL. This CDR3 has 16 residues. This CDR3 is CASSPRGGGAVNEQFF. The CDR3, as DNA: TGCGCCAGCAGCCCGCGCGGCGGGGGGGCCGTCAATGAGCAGTTCTTC.

The chain is built from TRBV18 and TRBJ2-5, with D unclear. Germline assignment: CDR1 KGHSH and CDR2 LQKENI. The CDR3 totals 12 residues. Trimming pared 3 bases from V and 0 bases from J, leaving 2 bases between. CDR3 sequence: CASSPYQETQYF. The CDR3 DNA reads as TGTGCCAGCTCACCCTACCAAGAGACCCAGTACTTC.

The chain uses TRBV5-6 and TRBJ1-1, with a weak D call TRBD1 (6 bases). V dropped 0 bases and J dropped 3 bases, with 15 bases sitting between them. CDR1 is SGHDT, CDR2 YYEEEE, per germline. This CDR3 has 16 residues. The CDR3 spells CASSLVRGDMDTEAFF. The CDR3 DNA reads TGTGCCAGCAGCTTGGTAAGGGGGGACATGGACACTGAAGCTTTCTTT.

This sequence joins TRBV7-2 and TRBJ1-2, with D hard to call. The CDR3 is 12 amino acids. Trimming left V 3 bases short and J 5 bases short, with 7 bases between. Looked up from germline, CDR1 is SGHTA and CDR2 is FQGNSA. CDR3 region: CASSFSAYGYTF. Written as DNA, the CDR3 is TGTGCCAGCAGCTTTTCAGCATATGGCTACACCTTC.

This chain links TRBV7-8 with TRBJ1-2, with TRBD1 identical over 7 bases. The CDR3 has 15 amino acids. V was pared by 5 bases and J by 0 bases, with 6 bases of the junction left unmatched. Germline V gene lookup returns CDR1 SGHVS and CDR2 FQNEAQ. The CDR3 region has the DNA TGTGCCAGCAGCCCAGGGGGGAGAGCTAACTATGGCTACACCTTC. As protein: CASSPGGRANYGYTF.

In its sample, this clone was seen a few times. CDR3 protein: CASSIRGADTQYF. The CDR3 DNA reads as TGTGCCAGTAGTATCCGGGGGGCAGATACGCAGTATTTT. The chain has TRBV19 and TRBJ2-3; 7 nucleotides agree with TRBD2. The CDR3 has 13 residues. The germline CDR1 and CDR2 sequences are LNHDA and SQIVND (reference sequence). V trimming: 3 bases; J trimming: 4 bases; junction bases outside the gene matches: 1.

The rearrangement links TRBV2 to TRBJ2-7; D is tentatively TRBD1 or TRBD2 (5 bases each). The V gene lost 6 bases and the J gene lost 0 bases, with 15 bases spanning the gap. The length of the CDR3 is 15 residues. Germline assignment: CDR1 SNHLY and CDR2 FYNNEI. CDR3 in amino acids: CASRDYGAVSYEQYF. The CDR3 nucleotides are TGTGCCAGCAGAGATTACGGGGCCGTCTCCTACGAGCAGTACTTC.

This clone was counted only a few times. The chain joins TRBV2 to TRBJ2-1, with D uncertain. CDR1 is SNHLY and CDR2 is FYNNEI in the germline V gene. Trimming took 6 bases from V and 4 from J, leaving 10 bases between them. There are 13 residues in the CDR3. For the CDR3, the DNA is TGTGCCAGCAGCTCAAGCGAGTACAATGAGCAGTTCTTC. Residues: CASSSSEYNEQFF.

The V gene is TRBV28, the J gene TRBJ2-7; TRBD1 agrees at 7 bases. The CDR3 runs 14 residues. Losses at the gene ends were 10 bases for V and 1 base for J; bases not matched to a gene: 10. Germline assignment: CDR1 MDHEN and CDR2 SYDVKM. This CDR3 is CAICRQGRSYEQYF. The CDR3 nucleotides read TGTGCCATTTGCCGACAGGGACGATCCTACGAGCAGTACTTC.

The chain employs TRBV9 and TRBJ1-2; D gene uncertain. Trimming stripped 0 bases from V and 4 bases from J, with 13 bases between. Per the germline V gene, CDR1 is SGDLS and CDR2 is YYNGEE. The CDR3 has 15 residues. DNA for the CDR3: TGTGCCAGCAGCGTAGATTGGACGGGCGGCTATGGCTACACCTTC. Protein: CASSVDWTGGYGYTF. Variable domain in full (rest from reference TRBV9 and TRBJ1-2): DSGVTQTPKHLITATGQRVTLRCSPRSGDLSVYWYQQSLDQGLQFLIQYYNGEERAKGNILERFSAQQFPDLHSELNLSSLELGDSALYFCASSVDWTGGYGYTFGSGTRLTVV.

This clone was detected only once. V gene TRBV5-1 combines with J gene TRBJ1-1; TRBD1 matches at 7 bases. The CDR3 sequence is 14 residues long. V gave up 4 bases and J gave up 3 bases; unmatched junction bases: 6. The germline V gene encodes CDR1 SGHRS and CDR2 YFSETQ. This chain's CDR3 is CASSRGGSDTEAFF. DNA for the CDR3: TGCGCCAGCAGCCGAGGGGGCTCGGACACTGAAGCTTTCTTT.

In regard to this clone: This specimen includes other DNA sequences encoding the same CDR3. The chain is built from TRBV5-1 and TRBJ1-1, with no clear D. V was shortened by 4 bases and J by 2 bases, with 3 bases between the two germline ends. This CDR3 region has 11 residues. Germline lookup yields CDR1 SGHRS and CDR2 YFSETQ. The CDR3 DNA follows: TGCGCCAGCAGCCTAAACACTGAAGCTTTCTTT. It is translated as CASSLNTEAFF. The full variable domain, its missing parts supplied by reference TRBV5-1 and TRBJ1-1, is KAGVTQTPRYLIKTRGQQVTLSCSPISGHRSVSWYQQTPGQGLQFLFEYFSETQRNKGNFPGRFSGRQFSNSRSEMNVSTLELGDSALYLCASSLNTEAFFGQGTRLTVV.

This chain connects TRBV6-6 to TRBJ2-7; TRBD2 agrees at 8 bases. From germline, CDR1 is MNHNY and CDR2 SVGAGI (reference sequence). Germline trimming cut 6 bases from V and 6 bases from J; bases unmatched to any gene: 4. This CDR3 is built from 12 residues. CDR3 DNA sequence: TGTGCCAGCAGCACCGGGGGGGGCGAGCAGTACTTC. Protein sequence: CASSTGGGEQYF.

This clone was found a few times. V usage is TRBV18 and J usage is TRBJ2-3; TRBD1 matches at 8 bases. The CDR3 contains 17 residues. Germline V gives CDR1 KGHSH, CDR2 LQKENI. Trimming took 5 bases from V and 4 from J; bases not matched to a gene: 14. CDR3 loop: CASSTDFGQGESDTQYF. CDR3 DNA: TGTGCCAGCTCAACAGACTTCGGACAGGGCGAGTCAGATACGCAGTATTTT.